The 15 T cell receptor beta chains presented below share a single source sample, sequenced in a study of T cell repertoires in cytomegalovirus infection. One entry per CDR3 protein results from TCRdb running MiXCR on the reads. The top ten hold 48% of the sample, which has around 570,000 distinct CDR3 sequences, around 40% seen once. These receptors have no identified antigens. The sequenced sample was cultured PBMCs, obtained from culture after CMV antigen stimulation. The receptors were gathered from a human donor in good health (CMV status not recorded). Some clones in this sample may be carry-over from other donors' samples.

The chain is built from TRBV12-3 or TRBV12-4 and TRBJ1-2, with a weak D call TRBD1 (5 bases). Trimming left V 5 bases short and J 6 bases short, with 16 bases between. The CDR3 is 14 amino acids. The CDR3 loop reads CASSLRDLRDGYTF. In DNA form, the CDR3 reads TGTGCCAGCAGTCTCCGGGACCTACGGGATGGCTACACCTTC.

The J gene is TRBJ2-5, the V gene TRBV11-2; no clear D gene. Germline V gene sequence: CDR1 SGHAT, CDR2 FQNNGV. CDR3 size: 14 residues. The ends were cut back, 5 bases at V and 6 bases at J, with 16 bases in the middle. The CDR3 DNA reads TGTGCCAGCAGCCTTCCCGGTTTGGGGAAGACCCAGTACTTC. Encoded protein: CASSLPGLGKTQYF.

CDR3 DNA: TGTGCCAGCAGTGCATGGACGGGGGCGCAGGGAGAGACCCAGTACTTC. Protein: CASSAWTGAQGETQYF. The chain is built from TRBV6-1 and TRBJ2-5; either TRBD1 or TRBD2 may supply D (6 bases each). The CDR3 totals 16 residues. The V end lost 4 bases, the J end lost 4 bases, and 19 bases lay between the germline ends. CDR1 and CDR2 (germline): MNHNS, SASEGT.

The gene calls are TRBV7-8 and TRBJ2-2; tentative D call: TRBD2 (5 bases). Germline CDR1 and CDR2: SGHVS and FQNEAQ. The germline V and J ends were trimmed by 7 bases and 5 bases, with 17 bases remaining between them. The CDR3 extends over 15 amino acids. In nucleotides, the CDR3 is TGTGCCAGCAAGGAGGAGCGGTTTGGGACCGGGGAGCTGTTTTTT. It translates to CASKEERFGTGELFF. The whole variable domain, remainder taken from reference TRBV7-8 and TRBJ2-2, is GAGVSQSPRYKVAKRGQDVALRCDPISGHVSLFWYQQALGQGPEFLTYFQNEAQLDKSGLPSDRFFAERPEGSVSTLKIQRTQQEDSAVYLCASKEERFGTGELFFGEGSRLTVL.

CDR3 nucleotide sequence: TGTGCCACGGGCCCGGGACCAGGAAAAGAGACCCAGTACTTC. This encodes CATGPGPGKETQYF. The V call is TRBV10-3, the J call TRBJ2-5; the D call may be TRBD1 or TRBD2 (5 bases each). Trimming removed 10 bases from V and 3 bases from J, with 18 bases in between. This CDR3 comprises 14 residues. Germline V CDR1 and CDR2: ENHRY, SYGVKD.

This chain links TRBV20-1 with TRBJ1-2; D ambiguous. V lost 5 bases to trimming and J lost 0 bases, with 10 bases between them. Per the germline V gene, CDR1 is DFQATT and CDR2 is SNEGSKA (reference sequence). This CDR3 has 13 amino acids. CDR3 nucleotide sequence: TGCAGTGCTTCCTCGGGAGCTAACTATGGCTACACCTTC. This codes for CSASSGANYGYTF.

J is TRBJ2-3 and V is TRBV29-1, with TRBD2 matching over 14 bases. V was clipped by 7 bases and J by 5 bases; unmatched bases: 11. The germline V gene encodes CDR1 SQVTM and CDR2 ANQGSEA. The CDR3 totals 16 residues. As DNA, the CDR3 is TGCAGCGCCGGGACTAGCGGGAGTGTCGGAGAAGATACGCAGTATTTT. This encodes CSAGTSGSVGEDTQYF.

V usage is TRBV6-5 and J usage is TRBJ1-5; D is undetermined. V was trimmed by 8 bases and J by 6 bases, leaving 14 bases between them. The CDR3 consists of 13 residues. Germline lookup yields CDR1 MNHEY and CDR2 SVGAGI. CDR3 coding DNA: TGTGCCAGCCGCGACCGGAGAGGTCAGCCCCAGCATTTT. Its protein product is CASRDRRGQPQHF.

This clonotype was seen more than once but under ten times. The chain employs TRBV27 and TRBJ1-5, with D possibly matching TRBD1 (5 bases). Trimming stripped 6 bases from V and 3 bases from J, with 15 bases between. The CDR3 covers 15 residues. CDR1 and CDR2 from the germline V gene are MNHEY and SMNVEV (reference sequence). The CDR3 DNA sequence: TGTGCCAGCAGCCTCCGGGGCAACTACAATCAGCCCCAGCATTTT. Its protein product is CASSLRGNYNQPQHF.

The chain carries TRBV7-2 and TRBJ2-5; D not certain. V was trimmed by 5 bases and J by 11 bases, leaving 21 bases between them. The CDR3 has 14 amino acids. CDR1 and CDR2 (germline): SGHTA, FQGNSA. In nucleotides, the CDR3 is TGTGCCAGCAGCCCCTTAGAGCGAGGCCCCCCTCAGTACTTC. It is translated as CASSPLERGPPQYF.

DNA of the CDR3: TGTGCCAGCAGTTTTCCAGGGGTCACTAATGAAAAACTGTTTTTT. Amino acids: CASSFPGVTNEKLFF. The gene calls are TRBV28 and TRBJ1-4; D possibly corresponds to TRBD1 (6 bases). V gave up 3 bases and J gave up 2 bases, with 10 bases separating them. Germline V gene lookup returns CDR1 MDHEN and CDR2 SYDVKM. CDR3 size: 15 residues.

V and J are TRBV6-1 and TRBJ1-5; maybe TRBD1 (5 bases). The CDR3 has 16 residues. Trimming took 5 bases from V and 4 from J, leaving 18 bases between them. The germline CDR1 and CDR2 sequences are MNHNS and SASEGT. In DNA, the CDR3 is TGTGCCAGCAGTCGCGGGGCGAGGACTCGGAATCAGCCCCAGCATTTT. Translation: CASSRGARTRNQPQHF.

This clonotype has just a few counts. The CDR3 DNA is TGTGCCAGCAGCTTAGAGACTAGCGGATCCTACAATGAGCAGTTCTTC. Encoded protein: CASSLETSGSYNEQFF. The rearrangement uses TRBV7-6 and TRBJ2-1; 9 bases align to TRBD2. Germline trimming cut 1 base from V and 1 base from J; bases unmatched to any gene: 2. This CDR3 contains 16 residues. CDR1 is SGHVS, CDR2 FNYEAQ, per germline.

This clonotype was picked up many times. V and J are TRBV12-3 or TRBV12-4 and TRBJ1-5; 7 bases align to TRBD1. V trimming: 6 bases; J trimming: 2 bases; junction bases outside the gene matches: 4. CDR3 length: 14 amino acids. CDR3 in amino acids: CASSNRGGNQPQHF. The CDR3 DNA reads TGTGCCAGCAGCAACAGGGGAGGCAATCAGCCCCAGCATTTT.

This rearrangement joins TRBV7-9 to TRBJ1-1; maybe TRBD1 (5 bases). Trimming took off 5 bases at V and 8 bases at J, with 18 bases between the two ends. CDR1 SEHNR and CDR2 FQNEAQ come from the germline V gene (reference sequence). The CDR3 extends over 14 amino acids. CDR3 sequence: CASSGRAGPHEAFF. CDR3 in DNA: TGTGCCAGCAGCGGGCGAGCGGGGCCCCACGAAGCTTTCTTT.